The present T cell receptor (beta chain) was sequenced within a study of blood T cells in healthy people across ages. Sample-barcoded 5' priming and a J-beta primer mix drove a second PCR of about 6 to 12 cycles. From the 5' RACE reads, TCRdb called clonotypes with MiXCR, one entry per CDR3 protein. The sample yields some 850,000 distinct CDR3 sequences, roughly 25% seen once. V was pared by 5 bases and J by 0 bases, with 10 bases between. Germline V gene data show CDR1 as GTSNPN and CDR2 as SVGIG (reference sequence). This CDR3 is 13 amino acids long. Another study also made use of these data, one on T cells of mothers and their children.

What was sequenced was blood. This rearrangement joins TRBV30 to TRBJ1-1; D remains unclear. The clonotype originates from a boy younger than 18 in good health. CDR3 bases: TGTGCCTGGGGCAGGACGGTGAACACTGAAGCTTTCTTT. Translated, it gives CAWGRTVNTEAFF.